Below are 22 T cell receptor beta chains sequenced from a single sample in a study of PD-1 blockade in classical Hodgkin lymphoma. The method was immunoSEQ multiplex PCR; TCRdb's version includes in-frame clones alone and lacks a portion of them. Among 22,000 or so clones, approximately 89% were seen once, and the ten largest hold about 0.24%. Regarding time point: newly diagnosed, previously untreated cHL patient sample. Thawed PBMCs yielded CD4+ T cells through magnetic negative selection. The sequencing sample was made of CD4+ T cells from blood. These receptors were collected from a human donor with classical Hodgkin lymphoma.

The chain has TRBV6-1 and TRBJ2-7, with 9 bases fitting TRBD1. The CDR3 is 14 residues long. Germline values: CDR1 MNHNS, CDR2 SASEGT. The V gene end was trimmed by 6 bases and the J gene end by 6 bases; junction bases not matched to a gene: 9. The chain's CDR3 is CASSRDRAPSEQYF. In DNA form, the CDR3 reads TGTGCCAGCAGCCGGGACAGGGCCCCCTCCGAGCAGTACTTC.

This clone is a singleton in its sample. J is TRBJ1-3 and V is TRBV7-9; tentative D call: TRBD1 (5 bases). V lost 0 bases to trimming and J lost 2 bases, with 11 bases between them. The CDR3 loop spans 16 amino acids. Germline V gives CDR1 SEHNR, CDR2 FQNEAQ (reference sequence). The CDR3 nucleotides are TGTGCCAGCAGCTTAGCCGTGGGGGGAACTGGAAACACCATATATTTT. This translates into CASSLAVGGTGNTIYF.

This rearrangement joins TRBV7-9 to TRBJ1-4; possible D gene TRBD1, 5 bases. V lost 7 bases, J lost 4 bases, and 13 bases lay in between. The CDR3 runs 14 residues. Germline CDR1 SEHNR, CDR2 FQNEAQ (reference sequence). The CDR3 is CASTVGAINEKLFF. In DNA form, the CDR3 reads TGTGCCAGCACCGTAGGGGCGATTAATGAAAAACTGTTTTTT.

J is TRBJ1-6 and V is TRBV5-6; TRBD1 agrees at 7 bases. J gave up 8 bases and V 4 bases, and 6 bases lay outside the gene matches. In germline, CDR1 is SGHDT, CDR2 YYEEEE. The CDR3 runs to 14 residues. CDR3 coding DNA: TGTGCCAGCAGCCCGGACAGGTCCCATTCACCCCTCCACTTT. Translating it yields CASSPDRSHSPLHF.

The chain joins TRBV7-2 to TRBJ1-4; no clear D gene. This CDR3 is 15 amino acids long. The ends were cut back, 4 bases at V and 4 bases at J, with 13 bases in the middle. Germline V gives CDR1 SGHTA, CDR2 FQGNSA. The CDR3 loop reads CASSWITGFNEKLFF. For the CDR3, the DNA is TGTGCCAGCAGCTGGATCACGGGGTTTAATGAAAAACTGTTTTTT.

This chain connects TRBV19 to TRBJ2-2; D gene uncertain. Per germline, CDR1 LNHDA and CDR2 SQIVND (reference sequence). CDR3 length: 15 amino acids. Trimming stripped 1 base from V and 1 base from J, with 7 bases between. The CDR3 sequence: CASSIVAQNTGELFF. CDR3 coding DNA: TGTGCCAGTAGTATAGTGGCACAGAACACCGGGGAGCTGTTTTTT.

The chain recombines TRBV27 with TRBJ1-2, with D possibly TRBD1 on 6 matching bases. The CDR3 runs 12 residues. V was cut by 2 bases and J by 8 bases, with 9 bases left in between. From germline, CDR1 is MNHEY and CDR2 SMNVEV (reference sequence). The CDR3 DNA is TGTGCCAGCAGTTTAAGGGGGGGCGGCTACACCTTC. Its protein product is CASSLRGGGYTF.

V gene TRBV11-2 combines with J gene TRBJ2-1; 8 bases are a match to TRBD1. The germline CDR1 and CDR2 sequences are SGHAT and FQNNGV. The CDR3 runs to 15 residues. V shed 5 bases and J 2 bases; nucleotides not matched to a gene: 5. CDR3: CASSLQGVTYNEQFF. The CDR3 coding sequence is TGTGCCAGCAGCCTACAGGGGGTTACCTACAATGAGCAGTTCTTC.

The DNA of the CDR3 is TGCGCCAGCAACCTAAAGTTGGGTATACCCTACAATGAGCAGTTCTTC. It yields the protein CASNLKLGIPYNEQFF. J is TRBJ2-1 and V is TRBV4-1; D is uncertain. The CDR3 is made up of 16 amino acids. V dropped 7 bases and J dropped 2 bases, with 18 bases sitting between them. Germline V gene sequence: CDR1 MGHRA, CDR2 YSYEKL.

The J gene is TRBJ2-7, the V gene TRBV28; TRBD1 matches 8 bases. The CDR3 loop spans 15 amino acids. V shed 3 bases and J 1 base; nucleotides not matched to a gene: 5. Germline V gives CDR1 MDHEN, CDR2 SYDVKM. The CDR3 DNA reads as TGTGCCAGCAGTTTTGGGACAGGCCTTTCCTACGAGCAGTACTTC. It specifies CASSFGTGLSYEQYF.

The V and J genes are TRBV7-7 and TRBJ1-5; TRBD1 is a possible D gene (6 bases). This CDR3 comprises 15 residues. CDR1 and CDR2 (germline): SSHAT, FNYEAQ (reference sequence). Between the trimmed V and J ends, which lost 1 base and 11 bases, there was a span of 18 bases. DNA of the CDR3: TGTGCCAGCAGCTTAGATGACAGAGGGGGTAAGGCCCAGCATTTT. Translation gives CASSLDDRGGKAQHF.

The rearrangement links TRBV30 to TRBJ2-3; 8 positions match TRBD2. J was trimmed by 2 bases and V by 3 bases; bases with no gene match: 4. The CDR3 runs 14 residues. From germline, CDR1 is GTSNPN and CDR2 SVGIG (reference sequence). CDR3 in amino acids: CAWRLAGTTDTQYF. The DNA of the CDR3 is TGTGCCTGGAGGTTAGCGGGGACCACAGATACGCAGTATTTT.

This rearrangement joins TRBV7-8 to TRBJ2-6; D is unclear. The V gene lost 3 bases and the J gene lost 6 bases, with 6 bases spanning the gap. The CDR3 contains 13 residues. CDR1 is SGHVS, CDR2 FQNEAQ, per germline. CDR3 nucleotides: TGTGCCAGCAGCTTTCGAGTGGCCAACGTCCTGACTTTC. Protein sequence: CASSFRVANVLTF.

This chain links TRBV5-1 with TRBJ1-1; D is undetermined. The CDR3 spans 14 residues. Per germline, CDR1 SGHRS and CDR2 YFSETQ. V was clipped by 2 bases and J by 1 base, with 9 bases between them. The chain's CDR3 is CASSFNSENTEAFF. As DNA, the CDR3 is TGCGCCAGCAGCTTTAACAGCGAGAACACTGAAGCTTTCTTT.

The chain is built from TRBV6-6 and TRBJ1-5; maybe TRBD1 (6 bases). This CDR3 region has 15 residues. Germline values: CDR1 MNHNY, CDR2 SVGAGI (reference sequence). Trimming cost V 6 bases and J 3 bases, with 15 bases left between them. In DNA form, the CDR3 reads TGTGCCAGCAGAACGCTAGGGGGGTCCAATCAGCCCCAGCATTTT. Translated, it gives CASRTLGGSNQPQHF.

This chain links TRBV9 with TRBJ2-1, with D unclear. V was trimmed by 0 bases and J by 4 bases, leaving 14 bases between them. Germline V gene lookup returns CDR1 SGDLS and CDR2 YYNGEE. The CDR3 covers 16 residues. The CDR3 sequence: CASSVALGPLYNEQFF. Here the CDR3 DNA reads TGTGCCAGCAGCGTAGCTTTAGGCCCCCTTTACAATGAGCAGTTCTTC. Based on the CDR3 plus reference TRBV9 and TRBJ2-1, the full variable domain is DSGVTQTPKHLITATGQRVTLRCSPRSGDLSVYWYQQSLDQGLQFLIQYYNGEERAKGNILERFSAQQFPDLHSELNLSSLELGDSALYFCASSVALGPLYNEQFFGPGTRLTVL.

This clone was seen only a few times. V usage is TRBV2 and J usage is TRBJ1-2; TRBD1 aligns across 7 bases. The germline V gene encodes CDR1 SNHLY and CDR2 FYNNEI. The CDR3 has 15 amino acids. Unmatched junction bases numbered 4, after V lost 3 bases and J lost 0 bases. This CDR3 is CASSEDRLSNYGYTF. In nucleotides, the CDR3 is TGTGCCAGCAGTGAGGACAGGCTGTCTAACTATGGCTACACCTTC.

The chain's CDR3 is CASSQDSAARNYGYTF. CDR3 nucleotide sequence: TGCGCCAGCAGCCAAGATTCAGCGGCACGCAACTATGGCTACACCTTC. The chain is built from TRBV4-3 and TRBJ1-2; D gene uncertain. This CDR3 has 16 residues. V dropped 0 bases and J dropped 2 bases, with 13 bases sitting between them. Germline CDR1 is LGHNA and CDR2 is YSLEER.

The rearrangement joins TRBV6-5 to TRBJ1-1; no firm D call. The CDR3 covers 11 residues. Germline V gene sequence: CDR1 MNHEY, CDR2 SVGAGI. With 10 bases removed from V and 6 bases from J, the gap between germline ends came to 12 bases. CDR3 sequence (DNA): TGTGCCACCCAGCTCGGGGCTGAAGCTTTCTTT. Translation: CATQLGAEAFF.

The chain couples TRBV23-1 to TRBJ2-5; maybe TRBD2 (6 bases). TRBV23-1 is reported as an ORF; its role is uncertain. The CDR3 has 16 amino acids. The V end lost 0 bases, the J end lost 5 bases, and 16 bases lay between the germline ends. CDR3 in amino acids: CASSQSRTIGFETQYF. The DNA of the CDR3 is TGCGCCAGCAGTCAATCGAGGACTATAGGGTTTGAGACCCAGTACTTC.

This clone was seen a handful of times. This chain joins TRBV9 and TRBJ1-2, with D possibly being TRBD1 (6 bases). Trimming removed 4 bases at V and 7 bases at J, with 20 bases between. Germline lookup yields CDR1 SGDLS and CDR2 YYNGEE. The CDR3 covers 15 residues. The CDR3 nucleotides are TGTGCCAGCAGCCTTCTACAGGGTGAAGGGGTTGGCTACACCTTC. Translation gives CASSLLQGEGVGYTF.

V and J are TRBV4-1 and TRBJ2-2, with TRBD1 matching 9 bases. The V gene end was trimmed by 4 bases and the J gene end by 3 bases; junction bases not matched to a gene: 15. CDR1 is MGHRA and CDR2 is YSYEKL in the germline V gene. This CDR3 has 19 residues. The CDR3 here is CASSRGYGTGLADTGELFF. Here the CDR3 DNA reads TGCGCCAGCAGCCGAGGGTATGGGACAGGGCTTGCGGACACCGGGGAGCTGTTTTTT.